This T cell receptor (beta chain) was captured by sequencing in a study of blood T cell repertoires in COVID-19. Study at large: Sites in the United States, Italy and Spain provided acute and convalescent COVID-19 samples. In each case, the material was cDNA or gDNA derived from T cells, B-cell-depleted T cells, or PBMCs.

The authors' processing: Amplified reference gene primers provided the basis for estimating nucleated cell counts. Here immunoSEQ multiplex PCR was the method, and the copy in TCRdb shows in-frame clones only, minus some. Clonal size and the V and J genes are those of that table, whereas D and trimming came from the DNA. The repertoire holds 98,000 or so clones, with 84% as singletons. The V end was cut by 6 bases, the J end by 0 bases, with 9 bases between. CDR3 length: 14 residues. Germline CDR1 and CDR2: LNHDA and SQIVND (reference sequence). This chain links TRBV19 with TRBJ1-3; D is uncertain. The source of this sequence is a man aged 60-69 years with acute or convalescent COVID-19. The sequencing input was peripheral blood. The CDR3 coding sequence is TGTGCCAGTAGAACGGGGATCTCTGGAAACACCATATATTTT. Translation gives CASRTGISGNTIYF.